This is a list of T cell receptor beta chains from one sample in a study of T cells in Graves' hyperthyroidism and ophthalmopathy. In TCRdb, the multiplex PCR reads were re-called with MiXCR into one record per CDR3 protein. The sample lists about 570,000 distinct CDR3 sequences; roughly 46% were seen once. The sample consisted of peripheral blood or thyroid tissue (not recorded which). The receptors were gathered from an adult woman with Graves' disease, either hyperthyroidism or ophthalmopathy (not recorded which). Both conserved end residues are trimmed from each CDR3. Fields, in order: J gene, CDR3 length, V gene, CDR3 protein.

j_call: TRBJ1-5
cdr3_length: 13
v_call: TRBV19
cdr3_aa: ASSSMGVSNQPQH

j_call: TRBJ1-4
cdr3_length: 9
v_call: TRBV20-1
cdr3_aa: SAGRTEKLF

j_call: TRBJ2-6
cdr3_length: 13
v_call: TRBV6-1
cdr3_aa: ASRGGTSGANVLT

j_call: TRBJ1-1
cdr3_length: 9
v_call: TRBV19
cdr3_aa: ASSIDSEAF

j_call: TRBJ1-2
cdr3_length: 16
v_call: TRBV29-1
cdr3_aa: SVEEVPRGRNVPYGYT

j_call: TRBJ2-2
cdr3_length: 13
v_call: TRBV9
cdr3_aa: ASSFRLADTGELF

j_call: TRBJ2-7
cdr3_length: 10
v_call: TRBV28
cdr3_aa: ATLQSSYEQY

j_call: TRBJ1-5
cdr3_length: 11
v_call: TRBV5-1
cdr3_aa: ASSSTGAQPQH

j_call: TRBJ2-7
cdr3_length: 14
v_call: TRBV20-1
cdr3_aa: SARDLRGDGSYEQY

j_call: TRBJ1-4
cdr3_length: 13
v_call: TRBV2
cdr3_aa: ASSQQGGATEKLF

j_call: TRBJ1-2
cdr3_length: 10
v_call: TRBV9
cdr3_aa: ASSVAGGRYT

j_call: TRBJ1-3
cdr3_length: 13
v_call: TRBV29-1
cdr3_aa: SVERGRETGNTIY

j_call: TRBJ2-6
cdr3_length: 12
v_call: TRBV2
cdr3_aa: ARGGGTGANVLT

j_call: TRBJ1-2
cdr3_length: 11
v_call: TRBV7-2
cdr3_aa: ASSFYTDDGYT

j_call: TRBJ2-7
cdr3_length: 14
v_call: TRBV2
cdr3_aa: ASSQPGQGSSYEQY

j_call: TRBJ2-2
cdr3_length: 15
v_call: TRBV7-9
cdr3_aa: ASSLDFGGQNTGELF

j_call: TRBJ1-1
cdr3_length: 11
v_call: TRBV29-1
cdr3_aa: SVEYSMNTEAF

j_call: TRBJ2-7
cdr3_length: 12
v_call: TRBV7-9
cdr3_aa: ASSSRDNTYEQY

j_call: TRBJ1-6
cdr3_length: 12
v_call: TRBV7-9
cdr3_aa: ASSRTGDNSPLH

j_call: TRBJ2-7
cdr3_length: 14
v_call: TRBV12-3/TRBV12-4
cdr3_aa: ASSPYGRASSYEQY

j_call: TRBJ1-2
cdr3_length: 9
v_call: TRBV29-1
cdr3_aa: SVGAASGHT

j_call: TRBJ1-4
cdr3_length: 14
v_call: TRBV20-1
cdr3_aa: SASQSRGGPREKLF

j_call: TRBJ2-6
cdr3_length: 12
v_call: TRBV9
cdr3_aa: ASSRDSGANVLT

j_call: TRBJ2-2
cdr3_length: 14
v_call: TRBV5-4
cdr3_aa: ASSPLGTLNTGELF

j_call: TRBJ2-7
cdr3_length: 13
v_call: TRBV11-1
cdr3_aa: ASSLAGQGRYEQY

j_call: TRBJ2-7
cdr3_length: 12
v_call: TRBV6-2/TRBV6-3
cdr3_aa: ASSRLAGASEQY

j_call: TRBJ2-2
cdr3_length: 14
v_call: TRBV6-5
cdr3_aa: ASSTRSSGRAGEQF

j_call: TRBJ2-6
cdr3_length: 10
v_call: TRBV6-2/TRBV6-3
cdr3_aa: ACRAGANVLT

j_call: TRBJ1-5
cdr3_length: 12
v_call: TRBV28
cdr3_aa: ASRPLGSNQPQH

j_call: TRBJ2-5
cdr3_length: 13
v_call: TRBV19
cdr3_aa: ASSIGLGTGETQY

j_call: TRBJ1-1
cdr3_length: 13
v_call: TRBV12-3/TRBV12-4
cdr3_aa: ASSWDIGGNTEAF

j_call: TRBJ1-5
cdr3_length: 11
v_call: TRBV20-1
cdr3_aa: SARTGVGQPQH

j_call: TRBJ1-5
cdr3_length: 10
v_call: TRBV24-1
cdr3_aa: ATGDSNQPQH

j_call: TRBJ1-1
cdr3_length: 13
v_call: TRBV29-1
cdr3_aa: SVPTTGTVLTEAF

j_call: TRBJ2-2
cdr3_length: 10
v_call: TRBV6-1
cdr3_aa: ASNVGLAELF

j_call: TRBJ1-6
cdr3_length: 14
v_call: TRBV5-1
cdr3_aa: ASSLDGTGRNSPLH